Each of the 24 T cell receptor beta chains below was sequenced from the same sample in a study of CD8 T cells in ankylosing spondylitis. From the 5' RACE reads, TCRdb called clonotypes with MiXCR, one entry per CDR3 protein. The data hold fewer than 550,000 distinct CDR3 sequences, with approximately 5% observed a single time. Antigens of these TCRs are unknown. General study findings and limits: Within ankylosing spondylitis blood, a TCR beta motif made up of roughly eight highly homologous variants appeared to be characteristic.

Material for sequencing was blood, either unsorted or a sorted T cell fraction (not recorded which). These receptors came from a male donor with ankylosing spondylitis.

At least ten counts were recorded for this clonotype. The chain combines TRBV11-2 with TRBJ1-5; no definite D call. There are 13 residues in the CDR3. CDR1 is SGHAT and CDR2 is FQNNGV in the germline V gene. V was pared by 4 bases and J by 4 bases, with 8 bases between. CDR3 DNA: TGTGCCAGCAGCTCGAACGGGAATCAGCCCCAGCATTTT. Translating gives CASSSNGNQPQHF.

This clonotype has ten or more counts. This chain uses TRBV7-2 with TRBJ1-5, with D possibly matching TRBD1 (5 bases). Trimming left V 5 bases short and J 5 bases short, with 16 bases between. Germline V gene sequence: CDR1 SGHTA, CDR2 FQGNSA. The CDR3 is 15 residues long. For the CDR3, the DNA is TGTGCCAGCAGCATAGGCCAGGGTCGGGATCAGCCCCAGCATTTT. It translates to CASSIGQGRDQPQHF.

This clonotype was found many times. The chain combines TRBV5-6 with TRBJ2-7; 9 nucleotides match TRBD1. The CDR3 spans 15 residues. V lost 1 base, J lost 2 bases, and 4 bases stayed unmatched. Germline V gene lookup returns CDR1 SGHDT and CDR2 YYEEEE. CDR3 sequence: CASSLLGQGPYEQYF. The DNA of the CDR3 is TGTGCCAGCAGCTTGTTAGGACAGGGGCCCTACGAGCAGTACTTC.

This clonotype was detected many times. This chain joins TRBV5-1 and TRBJ2-3; 9 bases fit TRBD2. The V segment lost 5 bases and the J segment 2 bases; nucleotides outside the gene matches: 6. Germline-derived CDR1 and CDR2 are SGHRS and YFSETQ. The CDR3 length is 15 residues. The CDR3 spells CASRELAGSTDTQYF. The CDR3 nucleotides are TGCGCCAGCAGGGAACTAGCGGGTTCCACAGATACGCAGTATTTT.

This clonotype was seen ten or more times. The chain employs TRBV12-3 or TRBV12-4 and TRBJ2-6; 10 nucleotides match TRBD1. CDR3 length: 18 amino acids. Unmatched junction bases numbered 5, after V lost 2 bases and J lost 1 base. CDR3 loop: CASSLFRQGASGANVLTF. CDR3 coding DNA: TGTGCCAGCAGTTTATTCCGACAGGGGGCGTCTGGGGCCAACGTCCTGACTTTC.

This clonotype was observed many times. V is TRBV7-9 and J is TRBJ2-6; no definite D call. Trimming pared 2 bases from V and 3 bases from J, leaving 11 bases between. The CDR3 is 16 residues long. The V gene's germline CDR1 is SEHNR and CDR2 FQNEAQ (reference sequence). CDR3 in DNA: TGTGCCAGCAGCTTATTAAACGCAGGTGGGGCCAACGTCCTGACTTTC. Its translation: CASSLLNAGGANVLTF.

This clonotype was seen at least ten times. The V call is TRBV5-1, the J call TRBJ1-1; no clear D. Trimming removed 2 bases at V and 0 bases at J, with 20 bases between. Germline V gives CDR1 SGHRS, CDR2 YFSETQ. The CDR3 totals 18 residues. In DNA, the CDR3 is TGCGCCAGCAGCTTATTACCGGGATCTTACGGAGTGAACACTGAAGCTTTCTTT. This codes for CASSLLPGSYGVNTEAFF. The full variable domain, in which reference TRBV5-1 and TRBJ1-1 provide the parts outside the CDR3, is KAGVTQTPRYLIKTRGQQVTLSCSPISGHRSVSWYQQTPGQGLQFLFEYFSETQRNKGNFPGRFSGRQFSNSRSEMNVSTLELGDSALYLCASSLLPGSYGVNTEAFFGQGTRLTVV.

This clonotype was seen many times. This chain links TRBV14 with TRBJ2-2; D may be TRBD1 or TRBD2 (5 bases each). Trimming took off 8 bases at V and 4 bases at J, with 14 bases between the two ends. CDR1 and CDR2 from the germline V gene are SGHDN and FVKESK. This CDR3 comprises 14 residues. The CDR3 protein is CASSGRLVTGELFF. The CDR3 region has the DNA TGTGCCAGCTCGGGACGGTTGGTCACCGGGGAGCTGTTTTTT.

This clonotype occurred many times. The chain joins TRBV24-1 to TRBJ1-5; possible D gene TRBD1, 5 bases. Trimming removed 4 bases at V and 5 bases at J, with 14 bases between. CDR1 and CDR2 (germline): KGHDR, SFDVKD. The CDR3 runs to 15 residues. CDR3 nucleotides: TGTGCCACCAGTGACAATTCAGGGTACGATCAGCCCCAGCATTTT. Its protein product is CATSDNSGYDQPQHF.

In this sample, this clonotype turned up many times. This rearrangement joins TRBV10-3 to TRBJ1-5, with D possibly being TRBD1 (5 bases). V was trimmed by 4 bases and J by 4 bases, leaving 8 bases between them. CDR3 length: 13 amino acids. Per the germline V gene, CDR1 is ENHRY and CDR2 is SYGVKD. This CDR3 is CAISGQPNQPQHF. The CDR3 region has the DNA TGTGCCATCAGTGGACAGCCTAATCAGCCCCAGCATTTT.

This clonotype came up many times. The chain employs TRBV20-1 and TRBJ2-7; 9 nucleotides agree with TRBD2. This CDR3 has 14 residues. The V gene end was trimmed by 2 bases and the J gene end by 3 bases; junction bases not matched to a gene: 5. Germline V lookup: CDR1 DFQATT, CDR2 SNEGSKA (reference sequence). CDR3 nucleotides: TGCAGTGCTAGACTTAGCGGGAGCTACTACGAGCAGTACTTC. The encoded protein is CSARLSGSYYEQYF.

This clonotype was observed many times. The chain is built from TRBV27 and TRBJ1-1; D unresolved. This CDR3 has 13 residues. In germline, CDR1 is MNHEY, CDR2 SMNVEV (reference sequence). Trimming removed 5 bases from V and 3 bases from J, with 10 bases in between. CDR3 DNA: TGTGCCAGCAGTCAAGTGGGTCACACTGAAGCTTTCTTT. Protein product: CASSQVGHTEAFF.

This clonotype has ten or more counts. V and J are TRBV5-1 and TRBJ1-6; D possibly corresponds to TRBD1 (5 bases). V was trimmed by 3 bases and J by 9 bases, leaving 25 bases between them. CDR3 length equals 18 residues. Germline lookup yields CDR1 SGHRS and CDR2 YFSETQ. Here the CDR3 DNA reads TGCGCCAGCAGCTCAGTCTACTTCCGGGACGGAGAGTTTTCACCCCTCCACTTT. Amino acid sequence: CASSSVYFRDGEFSPLHF.

This clonotype was picked up a small number of times. CDR3 sequence reads: CASNRGREQYF. CDR3 nucleotide sequence: TGTGCCAGCAACCGGGGGAGGGAGCAGTACTTC. V usage is TRBV7-9 and J usage is TRBJ2-7; the D gene is possibly TRBD2 (6 bases). The CDR3 runs to 11 residues. Germline CDR1 SEHNR, CDR2 FQNEAQ (reference sequence). Trimming stripped 7 bases from V and 7 bases from J, with 11 bases between.

This clonotype showed up many times. The genes are TRBV11-1 and TRBJ1-2, with 7 bases aligning to TRBD1. After removal of 5 bases from V and 0 bases from J, the junction contained 6 bases not matched to a gene. Germline CDR1 and CDR2: SGHAT and FQDESV (reference sequence). The CDR3 sequence is 15 residues long. This CDR3 reads CASSTRTGPNYGYTF. The CDR3 nucleotides read TGTGCCAGCAGCACCCGGACAGGACCTAACTATGGCTACACCTTC.

The chain couples TRBV20-1 to TRBJ2-7; possibly TRBD1 or TRBD2 for D (5 bases each). Trimming removed 1 base at V and 0 bases at J, with 19 bases between. Germline V lookup: CDR1 DFQATT, CDR2 SNEGSKA (reference sequence). CDR3 length: 17 amino acids. The CDR3 DNA reads as TGCAGTGCTAGAGGGTATATTCGGGACGGACCCTCCTACGAGCAGTACTTC. Protein product: CSARGYIRDGPSYEQYF.

The chain joins TRBV5-1 to TRBJ2-1; possibly TRBD1 or TRBD2 for D (5 bases each). Germline CDR1 reads SGHRS; CDR2 reads YFSETQ. V shed 3 bases and J shed 6 bases, with 16 bases lying between them. This CDR3 is built from 15 residues. The DNA for the CDR3 is TGCGCCAGCAGCTCGCCGTTTGGGGGTGGCAATGAGCAGTTCTTC. Translation: CASSSPFGGGNEQFF.

This clonotype was counted many times. The DNA for the CDR3 is TGTGCCAGCAGCGTCTTAGCGGGGGGCCTCTACGAGCAGTACTTC. Protein product: CASSVLAGGLYEQYF. The chain links TRBV7-3 to TRBJ2-7; 10 bases map to TRBD2. J was trimmed by 3 bases and V by 5 bases; bases with no gene match: 7. This CDR3 spans 15 amino acids. Germline-derived CDR1 and CDR2 are SGHTA and FQGTGA. The entire variable domain, with the rest obtained from reference TRBV7-3 and TRBJ2-7, is as follows: GAGVSQTPSNKVTEKGKYVELRCDPISGHTALYWYRQSLGQGPEFLIYFQGTGAADDSGLPNDRFFAVRPEGSVSTLKIQRTERGDSAVYLCASSVLAGGLYEQYFGPGTRLTVT.

There are many counts of this clonotype. The chain couples TRBV5-1 to TRBJ2-7; TRBD2 agrees at 9 bases. CDR3 length: 13 amino acids. J lost 5 bases, V lost 4 bases, and 4 bases had no gene match. CDR1 and CDR2 from the germline V gene are SGHRS and YFSETQ. CDR3 DNA: TGCGCCAGCAGCCGCGGGGGGGCCGACGAGCAGTACTTC. It codes for CASSRGGADEQYF.

This clonotype has ten or more counts. The rearrangement joins TRBV4-2 to TRBJ2-1; a possible D gene is TRBD2 (6 bases). Trimming left V 3 bases short and J 7 bases short, with 19 bases between. The CDR3 covers 16 residues. CDR1 and CDR2 from the germline V gene are LGHNA and YNFKEQ. The CDR3, as DNA: TGTGCCAGCAGCCACATAGCGGCTAACCCCCCTAATGAGCAGTTCTTC. Translation: CASSHIAANPPNEQFF.

This clonotype came up many times. The V gene is TRBV10-3, the J gene TRBJ2-5, with TRBD1 identical over 10 bases. CDR3 length equals 14 residues. Germline V gene sequence: CDR1 ENHRY, CDR2 SYGVKD. With 6 bases clipped from V and 1 base from J, the junction kept 2 bases outside the gene matches. The CDR3 coding sequence is TGTGCCATCAGGGGGGACAGGGGCCAAGAGACCCAGTACTTC. Amino acids: CAIRGDRGQETQYF.

This clonotype has ten or more counts. V is TRBV4-3 and J is TRBJ2-2; perhaps TRBD2 as D (5 bases). Germline CDR1 and CDR2: LGHNA and YSLEER. Trimming cost V 4 bases and J 5 bases, with 8 bases left between them. This CDR3 has 13 amino acids. The CDR3 nucleotides read TGCGCCAGCAGCCCCACTAGGACCGGGGAGCTGTTTTTT. This codes for CASSPTRTGELFF.

This clonotype was picked up a small number of times. The rearrangement uses TRBV11-2 and TRBJ2-3; TRBD2 is a possible D gene (6 bases). V was trimmed by 1 base and J by 1 base, leaving 18 bases between them. The germline gives CDR1 SGHAT, CDR2 FQNNGV. CDR3 length equals 18 residues. CDR3 sequence reads: CASSLGDRWDSGTDTQYF. The CDR3 DNA follows: TGTGCCAGCAGCTTAGGGGACCGGTGGGACTCAGGCACAGATACGCAGTATTTT.

The gene calls are TRBV7-2 and TRBJ2-7; 8 bases line up with TRBD2. Per the germline V gene, CDR1 is SGHTA and CDR2 is FQGNSA. This CDR3 is 16 amino acids long. The junction had 12 bases not matched to a gene; V was cut back by 5 bases and J by 3 bases. CDR3 bases: TGTGCCAGCAGCCCCGAGGGTAGCGGGACCAACTACGAGCAGTACTTC. Residues: CASSPEGSGTNYEQYF.